This T cell receptor beta chain was recorded in a study of shared clonotypes between healthy human individuals. This clone is a singleton in its sample. Donors had no recently reported acute infections or vaccinations and were HIV-negative. The CDR3 loop spans 15 amino acids. Germline V gives CDR1 SGHRS, CDR2 YFSETQ. V lost 4 bases and J lost 4; bases outside the gene matches: 3. The DNA input per sorted-subset replicate PCR was about 220 ng, corresponding to roughly 31,000 T cell genomes. The table came from immunoSEQ multiplex PCR; TCRdb's copy has only in-frame clones and leaves some out. The sample comprises roughly 2.4 million clones, approximately 96% of which are singletons, and approximately 0.13% rests with the top ten.

Material for sequencing was naive CD4+ T cells sorted from blood. Described subset: CD45RA+ positively selected. The J gene is TRBJ2-1, the V gene TRBV5-1; 12 bases are a match to TRBD2. The receptor was derived from a man between 18 and 29 years old in good health. The CDR3 sequence: CASSTGTSGYNEQFF. As DNA, the CDR3 is TGCGCCAGCAGCACCGGGACTAGCGGGTACAATGAGCAGTTCTTC.